This T cell receptor beta chain was recovered during a study of neurological immune-mediated disorders. Ten or more counts support this clonotype. Its antigen is still unknown. The method for making cDNA was 5'RACE, and it used 10-nucleotide random UMIs. TCRdb reprocessed the 5' RACE reads via MiXCR and lists one record per CDR3 protein. Among tens of thousands of distinct CDR3 sequences listed, just under 4% were seen once. Notes on the study in general: Phylogenetic grouping assigned the repertoires of 18 of 34 multiple sclerosis patients to one related-CDR3 cluster, which constitutes a possible signature. There was no clinical or MRI feature that was associated with the multiple sclerosis repertoire cluster. The level of TCR clonal expansion was highest in patients with HTLV-1-associated myelopathy and lowest in multiple sclerosis, where it fell below the level seen in healthy controls.

The CDR3 has 13 amino acids. Germline lookup yields CDR1 SGHVS and CDR2 FQNEAQ. Trimming shortened V by 3 bases and J by 3 bases, and 6 bases separated the two germline ends. The sample was CD4+ T cells from blood. This chain links TRBV7-8 with TRBJ1-5; D is uncertain. This receptor was taken from a woman in her thirties or forties with multiple sclerosis. As DNA, the CDR3 is TGTGCCAGCAGCTTGGAGTACAATCAGCCCCAGCATTTT. Translation: CASSLEYNQPQHF.